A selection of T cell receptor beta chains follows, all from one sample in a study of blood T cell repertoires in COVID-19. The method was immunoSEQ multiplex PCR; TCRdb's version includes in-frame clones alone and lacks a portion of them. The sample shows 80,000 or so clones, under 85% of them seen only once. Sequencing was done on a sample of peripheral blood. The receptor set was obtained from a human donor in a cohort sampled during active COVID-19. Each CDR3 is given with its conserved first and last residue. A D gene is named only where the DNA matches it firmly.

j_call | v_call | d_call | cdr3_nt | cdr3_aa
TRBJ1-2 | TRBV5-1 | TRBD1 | TGCGCCAGCAGCTATGGACAGGGGGCAGGTGGCTACACCTTC | CASSYGQGAGGYTF
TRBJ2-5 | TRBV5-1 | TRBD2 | TGCGCCAGCAGCCGACAACTAGCGGGGGGGCGGGAGACCCAGTACTTC | CASSRQLAGGRETQYF